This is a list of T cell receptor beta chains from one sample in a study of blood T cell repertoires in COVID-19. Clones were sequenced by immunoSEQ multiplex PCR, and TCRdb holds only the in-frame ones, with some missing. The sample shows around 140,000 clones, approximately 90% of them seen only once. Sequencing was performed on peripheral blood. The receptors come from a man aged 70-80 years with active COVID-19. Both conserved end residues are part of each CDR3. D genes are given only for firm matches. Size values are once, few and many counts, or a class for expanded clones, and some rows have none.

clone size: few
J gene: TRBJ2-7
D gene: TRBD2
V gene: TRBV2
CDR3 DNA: TGTGCCAGCAAAAGTGAGCGGGGCTCCTACGAGCAGTACTTC
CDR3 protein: CASKSERGSYEQYF

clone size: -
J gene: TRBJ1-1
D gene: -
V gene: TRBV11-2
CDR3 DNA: TGTGCCAGCAGCGGACTCACGGGTCTGAACACTGAAGCTTTCTTT
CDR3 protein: CASSGLTGLNTEAFF

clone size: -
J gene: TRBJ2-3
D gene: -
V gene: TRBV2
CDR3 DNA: TGTGCCAGCAGCATGAGCGGGTCCAAGGGAGATACGCAGTATTTT
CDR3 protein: CASSMSGSKGDTQYF

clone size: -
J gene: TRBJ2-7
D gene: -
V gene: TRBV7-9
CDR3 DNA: TGTGCCAGCAGACTAAAGGATTCCTACGAGCAGTACTTC
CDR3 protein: CASRLKDSYEQYF

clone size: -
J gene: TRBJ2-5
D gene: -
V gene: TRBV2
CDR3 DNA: TGTGCCAGCAGTGAAGGGCACGGCAGGCGACAAGAGACCCAGTACTTC
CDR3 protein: CASSEGHGRRQETQYF

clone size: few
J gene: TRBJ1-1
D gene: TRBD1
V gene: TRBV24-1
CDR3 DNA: TGTGCCACCAGTGATAGCCGCAGGGGGGACACTGAAGCTTTCTTT
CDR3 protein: CATSDSRRGDTEAFF

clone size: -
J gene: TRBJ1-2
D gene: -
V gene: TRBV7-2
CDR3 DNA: TGTGCCAGCAGCTTAGGGCGGGGTAACTATGGCTACACCTTC
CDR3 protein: CASSLGRGNYGYTF

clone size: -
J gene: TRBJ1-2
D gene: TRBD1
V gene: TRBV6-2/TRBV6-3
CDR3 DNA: TGTGCCAGCAGTTACCCGGGACAGGGAGCTAACTATGGCTACACCTTC
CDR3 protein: CASSYPGQGANYGYTF

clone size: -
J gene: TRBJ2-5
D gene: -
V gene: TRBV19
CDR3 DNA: TGTGCCAGTAGTGACACAGGGTCGATGGGAGAGACCCAGTACTTC
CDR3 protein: CASSDTGSMGETQYF

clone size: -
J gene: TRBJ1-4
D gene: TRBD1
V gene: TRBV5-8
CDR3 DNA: TGTGCCAGCAGCTTGGGAGGGCGCCCCGGGACAGCTAATGAAAAACTGTTTTTT
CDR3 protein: CASSLGGRPGTANEKLFF

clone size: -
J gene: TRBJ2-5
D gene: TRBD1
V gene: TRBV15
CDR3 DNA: TGTGCCACCAGCAGAGGCGATACAGGGGGGGAGACCCAGTACTTC
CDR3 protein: CATSRGDTGGETQYF

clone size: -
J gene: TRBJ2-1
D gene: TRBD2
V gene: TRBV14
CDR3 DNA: TGTGCCAGCAGCCAAGATGTAGGCCTGGGTGTCGGACTAGCGGGAGCCCACAATGAGCAGTTCTTC
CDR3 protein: CASSQDVGLGVGLAGAHNEQFF

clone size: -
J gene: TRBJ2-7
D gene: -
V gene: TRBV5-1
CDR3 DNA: TGCGCCAGCAGCTTCCTGGGGGAGGATACCTACGAGCAGTACTTC
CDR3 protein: CASSFLGEDTYEQYF

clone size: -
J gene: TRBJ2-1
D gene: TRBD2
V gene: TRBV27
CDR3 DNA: TGTGCCAGCAGTCTGACTAGCGGTAACAATGAGCAGTTCTTC
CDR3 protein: CASSLTSGNNEQFF

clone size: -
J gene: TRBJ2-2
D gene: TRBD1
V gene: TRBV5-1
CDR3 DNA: TGCGCCAGCAGCCTTCAGACAGGGGACACCGGGGAGCTGTTTTTT
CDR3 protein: CASSLQTGDTGELFF

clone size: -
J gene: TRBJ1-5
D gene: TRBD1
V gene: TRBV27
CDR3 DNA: TGTGCCAGCAGTCTGGGGACAGGGGGCAATCAGCCCCAGCATTTT
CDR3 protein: CASSLGTGGNQPQHF

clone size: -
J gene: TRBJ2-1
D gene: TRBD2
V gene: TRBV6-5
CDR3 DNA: TGTGCCAGCCGCCAGGGACTAGCGGGAGAGAATGAGCAGTTCTTC
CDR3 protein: CASRQGLAGENEQFF

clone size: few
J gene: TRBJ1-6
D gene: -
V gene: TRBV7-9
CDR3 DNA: TGTGCCAGCAGCTCGTCCGCGGCGGCTCGGAATAATTCACCCCTCCACTTT
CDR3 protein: CASSSSAAARNNSPLHF

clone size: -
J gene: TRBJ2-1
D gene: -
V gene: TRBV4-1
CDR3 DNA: TGCGCCAGCAGCCAGGGTCTACAGGGTTATGAGCAGTTCTTC
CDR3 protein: CASSQGLQGYEQFF

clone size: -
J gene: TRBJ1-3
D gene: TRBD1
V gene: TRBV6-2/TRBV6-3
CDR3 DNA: TGTGCCAGCAGTACCGGGACAGGTGCTCGAAACACCATATATTTT
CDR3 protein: CASSTGTGARNTIYF

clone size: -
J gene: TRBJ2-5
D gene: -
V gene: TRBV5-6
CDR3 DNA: TGTGCCAGCAGCCAGCTTCGAACCGGGACTTTTCAAGAGACCCAGTACTTC
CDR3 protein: CASSQLRTGTFQETQYF

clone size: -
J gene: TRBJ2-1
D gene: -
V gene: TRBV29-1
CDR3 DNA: TGCAGCGTTGGCCACGGTCTTTCCTACAATGAGCAGTTCTTC
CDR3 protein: CSVGHGLSYNEQFF

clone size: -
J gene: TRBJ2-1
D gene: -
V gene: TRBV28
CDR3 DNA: TGTGCCAGCAGTTTAGTCGGACACTACAATGAGCAGTTCTTC
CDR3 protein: CASSLVGHYNEQFF

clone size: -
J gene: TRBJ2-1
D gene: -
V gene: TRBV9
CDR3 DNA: TGTGCCAGCAGCGTTGGGGTGGGGAGCTCCTACAATGAGCAGTTCTTC
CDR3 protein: CASSVGVGSSYNEQFF

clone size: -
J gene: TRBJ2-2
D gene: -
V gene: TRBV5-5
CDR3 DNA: TGTGCCAGCAGCTTGGGGCTAGCGAACACCGGGGAGCTGTTTTTT
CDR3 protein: CASSLGLANTGELFF

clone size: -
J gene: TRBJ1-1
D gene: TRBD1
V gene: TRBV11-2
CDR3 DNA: TGTGCCAGCAGATCCTTACAGGGGATGAACACTGAAGCTTTCTTT
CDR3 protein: CASRSLQGMNTEAFF

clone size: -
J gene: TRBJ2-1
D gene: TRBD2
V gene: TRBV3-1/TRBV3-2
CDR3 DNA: TGTGCCAGCAGCGTACTAGCGGGAGCGTCAAATGAGCAGTTCTTC
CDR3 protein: CASSVLAGASNEQFF

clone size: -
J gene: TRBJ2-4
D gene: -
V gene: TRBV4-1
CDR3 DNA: TGCGCCAGCAGCCAAGGACAGCCCCTAGCCAAAAACATTCAGTACTTC
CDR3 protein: CASSQGQPLAKNIQYF

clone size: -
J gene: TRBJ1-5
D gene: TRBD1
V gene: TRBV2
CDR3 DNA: TGTGCCAGCAGTGTTGACAGGGGGCGCGTCAATCAGCCCCAGCATTTT
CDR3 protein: CASSVDRGRVNQPQHF

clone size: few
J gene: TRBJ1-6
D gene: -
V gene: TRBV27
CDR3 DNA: TGTGCCAGCAGTTTATTGGGTCAGGGCGATAATTCACCCCTCCACTTT
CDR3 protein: CASSLLGQGDNSPLHF

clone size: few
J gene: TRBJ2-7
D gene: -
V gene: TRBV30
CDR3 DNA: TGTGCCTGGGGGGGGGCGGCCTACGAGCAGTACTTC
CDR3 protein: CAWGGAAYEQYF

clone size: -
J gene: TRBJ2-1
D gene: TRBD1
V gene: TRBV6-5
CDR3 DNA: TGTGCCAGCAGTTACCGACAGGGGTTGCGCAATGAGCAGTTCTTC
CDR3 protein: CASSYRQGLRNEQFF

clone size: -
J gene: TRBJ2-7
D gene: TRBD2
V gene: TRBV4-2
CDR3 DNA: TGTGCCAGCAGCCAAGATAGGGCTAGCGGGATCTACGAGCAGTACTTC
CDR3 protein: CASSQDRASGIYEQYF

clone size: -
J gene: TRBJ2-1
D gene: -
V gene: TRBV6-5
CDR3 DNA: TGTGCCAGCAGCCTACTTTCGGGGCAGTTCTTC
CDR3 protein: CASSLLSGQFF

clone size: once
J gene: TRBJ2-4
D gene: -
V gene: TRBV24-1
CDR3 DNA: TGTGCCACCAGTGACGCGGGGGCCGAAAACATTCAGTACTTC
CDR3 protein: CATSDAGAENIQYF

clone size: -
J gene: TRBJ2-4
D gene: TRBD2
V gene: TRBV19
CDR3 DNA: TGTGCCAGTAGTAGTAGCGGGACCGAAAACATTCAGTACTTC
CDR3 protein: CASSSSGTENIQYF

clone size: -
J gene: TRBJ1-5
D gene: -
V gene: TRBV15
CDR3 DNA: TGTGCCACCAGCAGAGATTCGGGTATTAGCAATCAGCCCCAGCATTTT
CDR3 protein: CATSRDSGISNQPQHF

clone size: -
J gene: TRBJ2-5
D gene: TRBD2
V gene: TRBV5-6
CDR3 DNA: TGTGCCAGCAGCTTGTACCTAGCGGGAGCAGAGACCCAGTACTTC
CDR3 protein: CASSLYLAGAETQYF

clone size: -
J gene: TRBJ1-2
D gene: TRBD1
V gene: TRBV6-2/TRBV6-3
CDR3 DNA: TGTGCCAGCAGTCTATGGACAGGGCGCGGCTACACCTTC
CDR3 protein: CASSLWTGRGYTF

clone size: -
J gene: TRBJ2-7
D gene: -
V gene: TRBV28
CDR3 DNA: TGTGCCAGCGGGGGCAGATCCTACGAGCAGTACTTC
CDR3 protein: CASGGRSYEQYF

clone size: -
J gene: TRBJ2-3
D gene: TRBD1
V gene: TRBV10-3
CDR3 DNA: TGTGCCATCACCCTGGGACAGGGGTCGACAGATACGCAGTATTTT
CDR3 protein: CAITLGQGSTDTQYF

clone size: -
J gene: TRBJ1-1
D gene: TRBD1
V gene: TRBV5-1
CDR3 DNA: TGCGCCAGTCGACCCGGGACAGGGAACGCGCGTACTGAAGCTTTCTTT
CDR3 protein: CASRPGTGNARTEAFF

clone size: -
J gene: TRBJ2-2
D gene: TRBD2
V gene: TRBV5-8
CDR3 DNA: TGTGCCAGCAGCTCGGGACTAGCGAACACCGGGGAGCTGTTTTTT
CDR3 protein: CASSSGLANTGELFF

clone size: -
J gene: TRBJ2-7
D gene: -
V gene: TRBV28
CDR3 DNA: TGTGCCAGCAGGGGGGGCTACGAGCAGTACTTC
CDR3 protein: CASRGGYEQYF

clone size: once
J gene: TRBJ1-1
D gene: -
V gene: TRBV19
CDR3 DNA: TGTGCCAGTAGGATTACAGGGTACGGATCCACTGAAGCTTTCTTT
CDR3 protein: CASRITGYGSTEAFF

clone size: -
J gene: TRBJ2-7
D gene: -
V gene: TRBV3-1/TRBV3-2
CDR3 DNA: TGTGCCAGCAGCCAAGCGGTCTACGAGCAGTACTTC
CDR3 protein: CASSQAVYEQYF

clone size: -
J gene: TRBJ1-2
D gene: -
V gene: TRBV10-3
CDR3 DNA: TGTGCCATCAGTGATGGAGAGGACTATGGCTACACCTTC
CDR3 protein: CAISDGEDYGYTF

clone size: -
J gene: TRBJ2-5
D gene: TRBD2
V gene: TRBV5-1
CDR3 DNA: TGCGCCAGCAGCTTCCTAGCGGACTACCAAGAGACCCAGTACTTC
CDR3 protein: CASSFLADYQETQYF

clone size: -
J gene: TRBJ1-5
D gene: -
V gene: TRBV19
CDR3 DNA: TGTGCCCCGACGTTGGACTGTAACGAACAGCCCCAGCATTTT
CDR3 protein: CAPTLDCNEQPQHF

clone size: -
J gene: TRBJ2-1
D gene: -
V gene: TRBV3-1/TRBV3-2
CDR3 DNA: TGTGCCAGCAGCCTCAATCTCGGGAGCGATGAGCAGTTCTTC
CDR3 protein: CASSLNLGSDEQFF

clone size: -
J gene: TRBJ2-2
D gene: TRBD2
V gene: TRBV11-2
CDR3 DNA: TGTGCCAGCAGCTCTCCGGGACTAGCGGGAGCATATGGTACCGGGGAGCTGTTTTTT
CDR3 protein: CASSSPGLAGAYGTGELFF

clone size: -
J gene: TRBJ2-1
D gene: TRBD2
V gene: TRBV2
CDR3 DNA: TGTGCCAGCAGAGCGGGAGGGCCAATGGGTGAGCAGTTCTTC
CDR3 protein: CASRAGGPMGEQFF

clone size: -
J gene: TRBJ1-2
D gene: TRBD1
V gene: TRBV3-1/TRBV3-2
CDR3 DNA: TGTGCCAGCAGCCCGACAGGGGGCGACGCCAATGGCTACACCTTC
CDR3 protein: CASSPTGGDANGYTF

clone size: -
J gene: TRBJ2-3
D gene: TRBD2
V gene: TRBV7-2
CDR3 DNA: TGTGCCAGCAGCTTAGTTAGCGGGAGGTACGGGGATACGCAGTATTTT
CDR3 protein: CASSLVSGRYGDTQYF

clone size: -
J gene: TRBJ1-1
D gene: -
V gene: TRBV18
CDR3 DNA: TGTGCCAGCCGCCAGGGGAACACTGAAGCTTTCTTT
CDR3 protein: CASRQGNTEAFF